This TCR beta chain was obtained from a study of a mutant IDH1 vaccine in newly diagnosed glioma. About the research overall: Vaccinations were initiated 4-6 weeks following radiotherapy alone, or were given together with temozolomide cycles. The sex distribution of treated patients was approximately 62% male and approximately 40% female, with a mean age of 40.4 years.

Repertoires were generated with immunoSEQ multiplex PCR, while TCRdb's copy carries only in-frame clones and drops some. The sample consists of about 66,000 clones, approximately 84% of them appearing once. About this clone itself: The antigen remains undetermined.

Noted time point: week 11, during vaccination. In the vaccine, a single dose held 300 ug of the mutant IDH1 20-mer peptide, along with topical imiquimod. CDR3 length: 14 residues. The germline V gene encodes CDR1 MNHEY and CDR2 SMNVEV (reference sequence). Trimming took 4 bases from V and 1 from J, leaving 10 bases between them. The chain employs TRBV27 and TRBJ1-2; no clear D. This specimen consisted of PBMCs, obtained from a glioma patient whose treatment included an IDH1 peptide vaccine. This clonotype originated in a man aged 25-45 years with glioma. The CDR3 coding sequence is TGTGCCAGCAGTTCTCCGACAAGTAACTATGGCTACACCTTC. Translation gives CASSSPTSNYGYTF.